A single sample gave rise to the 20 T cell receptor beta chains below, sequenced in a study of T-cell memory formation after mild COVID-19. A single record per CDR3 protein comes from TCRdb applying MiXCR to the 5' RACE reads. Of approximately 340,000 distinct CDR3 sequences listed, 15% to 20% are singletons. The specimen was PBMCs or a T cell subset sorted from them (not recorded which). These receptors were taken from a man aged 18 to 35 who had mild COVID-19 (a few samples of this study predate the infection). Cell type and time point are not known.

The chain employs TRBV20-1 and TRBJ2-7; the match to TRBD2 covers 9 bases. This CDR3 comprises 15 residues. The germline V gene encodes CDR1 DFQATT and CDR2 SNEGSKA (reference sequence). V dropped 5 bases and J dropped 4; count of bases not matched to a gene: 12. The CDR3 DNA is TGCAGTGCTCGTGCCTCTAGCGGGGCTATATACGAGCAGTACTTC. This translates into CSARASSGAIYEQYF.

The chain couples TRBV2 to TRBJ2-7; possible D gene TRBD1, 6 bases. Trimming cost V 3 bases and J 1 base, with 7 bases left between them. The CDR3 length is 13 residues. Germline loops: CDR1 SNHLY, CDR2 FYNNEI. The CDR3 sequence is CASSDGQSYEQYV. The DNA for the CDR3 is TGTGCCAGCAGTGATGGACAGTCCTACGAGCAGTACGTC.

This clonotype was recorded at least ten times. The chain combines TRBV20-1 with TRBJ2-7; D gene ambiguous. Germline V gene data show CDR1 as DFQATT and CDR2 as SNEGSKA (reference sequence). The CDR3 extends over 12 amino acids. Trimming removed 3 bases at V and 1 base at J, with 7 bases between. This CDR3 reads CSARDVSYEQYF. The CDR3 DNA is TGCAGTGCTAGGGACGTATCCTACGAGCAGTACTTC.

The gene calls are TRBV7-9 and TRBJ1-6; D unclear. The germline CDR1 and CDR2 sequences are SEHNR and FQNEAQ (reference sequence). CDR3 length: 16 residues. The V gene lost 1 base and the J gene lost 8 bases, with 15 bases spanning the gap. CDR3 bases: TGTGCCAGCAGCTTAGTGGAGACGGGGTCGGATTCACCCCTCCACTTT. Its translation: CASSLVETGSDSPLHF.

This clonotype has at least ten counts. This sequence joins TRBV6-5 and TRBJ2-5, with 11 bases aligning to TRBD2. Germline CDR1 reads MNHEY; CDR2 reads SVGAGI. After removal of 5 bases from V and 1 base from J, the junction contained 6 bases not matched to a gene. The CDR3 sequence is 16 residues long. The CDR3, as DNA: TGTGCCAGCAGTCCAGCGGGACTAGCGGTCCAAGAGACCCAGTACTTC. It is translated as CASSPAGLAVQETQYF.

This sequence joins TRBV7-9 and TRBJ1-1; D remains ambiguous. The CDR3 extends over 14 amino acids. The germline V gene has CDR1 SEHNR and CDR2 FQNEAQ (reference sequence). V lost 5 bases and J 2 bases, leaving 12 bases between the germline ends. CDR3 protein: CASSAETPNTEAFF. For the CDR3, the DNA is TGTGCCAGCAGCGCGGAGACACCCAACACTGAAGCTTTCTTT.

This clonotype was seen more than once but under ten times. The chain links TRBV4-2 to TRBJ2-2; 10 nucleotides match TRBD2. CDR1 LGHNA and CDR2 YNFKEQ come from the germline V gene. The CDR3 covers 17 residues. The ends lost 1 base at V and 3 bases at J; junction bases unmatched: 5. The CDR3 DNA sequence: TGTGCCAGCAGCCAAGGGGGTCTAGCGGGGGACACCGGGGAGCTGTTTTTT. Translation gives CASSQGGLAGDTGELFF.

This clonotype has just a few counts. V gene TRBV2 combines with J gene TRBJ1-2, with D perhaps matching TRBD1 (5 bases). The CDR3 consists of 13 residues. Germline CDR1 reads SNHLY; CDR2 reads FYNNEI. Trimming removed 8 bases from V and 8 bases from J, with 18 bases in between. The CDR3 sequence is CASHAARGGGYTF. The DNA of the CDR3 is TGTGCCAGCCATGCCGCACGGGGCGGGGGCTACACCTTC.

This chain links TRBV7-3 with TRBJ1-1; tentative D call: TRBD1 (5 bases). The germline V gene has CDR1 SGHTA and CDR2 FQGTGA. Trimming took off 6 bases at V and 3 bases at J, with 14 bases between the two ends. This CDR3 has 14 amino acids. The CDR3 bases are TGTGCCAGCAGTTCAGAGGGACGGCACACTGAAGCTTTCTTT. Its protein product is CASSSEGRHTEAFF.

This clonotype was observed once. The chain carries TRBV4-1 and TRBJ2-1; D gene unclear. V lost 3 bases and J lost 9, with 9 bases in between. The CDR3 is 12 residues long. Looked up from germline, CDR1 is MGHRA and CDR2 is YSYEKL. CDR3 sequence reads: CASSQGSGEQFF. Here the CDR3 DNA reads TGCGCCAGCAGCCAGGGTAGTGGTGAGCAGTTCTTC.

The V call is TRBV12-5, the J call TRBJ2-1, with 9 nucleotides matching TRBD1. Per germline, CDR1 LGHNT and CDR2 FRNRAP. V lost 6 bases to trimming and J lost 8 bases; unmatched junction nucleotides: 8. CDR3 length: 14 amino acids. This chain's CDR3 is CASGQGDRADEQFF. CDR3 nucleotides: TGTGCTAGTGGCCAGGGGGACAGGGCCGATGAGCAGTTCTTC.

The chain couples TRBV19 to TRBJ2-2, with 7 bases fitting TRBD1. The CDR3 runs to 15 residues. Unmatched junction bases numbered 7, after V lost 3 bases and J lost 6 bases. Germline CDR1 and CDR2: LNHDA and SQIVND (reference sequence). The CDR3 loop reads CASSIGNRGAGELFF. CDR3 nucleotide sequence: TGTGCCAGTAGTATTGGAAACAGGGGAGCCGGGGAGCTGTTTTTT.

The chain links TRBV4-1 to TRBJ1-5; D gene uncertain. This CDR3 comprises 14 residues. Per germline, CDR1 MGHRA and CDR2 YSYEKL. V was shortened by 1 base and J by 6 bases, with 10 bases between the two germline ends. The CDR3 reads CASSQGPARQPQHF. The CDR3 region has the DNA TGCGCCAGCAGCCAAGGGCCAGCTCGTCAGCCCCAGCATTTT.

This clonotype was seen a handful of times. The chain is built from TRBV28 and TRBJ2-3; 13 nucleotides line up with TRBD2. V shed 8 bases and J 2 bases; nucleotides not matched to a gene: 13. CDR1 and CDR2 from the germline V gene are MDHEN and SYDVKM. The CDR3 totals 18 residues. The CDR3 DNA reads TGTGCCAGCCCTCCTCAACCGGGACTAGCGGGGTTCACAGATACGCAGTATTTT. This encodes CASPPQPGLAGFTDTQYF. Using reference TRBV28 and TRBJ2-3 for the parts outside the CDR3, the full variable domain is DVKVTQSSRYLVKRTGEKVFLECVQDMDHENMFWYRQDPGLGLRLIYFSYDVKMKEKGDIPEGYSVSREKKERFSLILESASTNQTSMYLCASPPQPGLAGFTDTQYFGPGTRLTVL.

CDR3 sequence (DNA): TGTGCCGGTTCAAGGGGGAGCAATGAGCAGTTCTTC. It codes for CAGSRGSNEQFF. The rearrangement uses TRBV30 and TRBJ2-1, with a weak D call TRBD1 (6 bases). CDR1 and CDR2 (germline): GTSNPN, SVGIG (reference sequence). V lost 8 bases and J lost 6, with 14 bases in between. The CDR3 contains 12 residues.

CDR3 residues: CASSVGDANYGYTF. The CDR3, as DNA: TGTGCCAGCAGCGTAGGGGATGCTAACTATGGCTACACCTTC. This rearrangement joins TRBV9 to TRBJ1-2, with D unclear. Per the germline V gene, CDR1 is SGDLS and CDR2 is YYNGEE. The CDR3 has 14 amino acids. Deletions cut 0 bases from V and 0 bases from J, with 6 bases between.

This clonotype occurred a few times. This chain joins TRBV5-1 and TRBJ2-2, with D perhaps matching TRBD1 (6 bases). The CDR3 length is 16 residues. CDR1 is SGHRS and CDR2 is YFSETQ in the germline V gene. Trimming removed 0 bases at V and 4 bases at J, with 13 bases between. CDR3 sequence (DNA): TGCGCCAGCAGCTTGGTGGCAGGGGCGTCCACCGGGGAGCTGTTTTTT. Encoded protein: CASSLVAGASTGELFF. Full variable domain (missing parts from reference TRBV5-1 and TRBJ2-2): KAGVTQTPRYLIKTRGQQVTLSCSPISGHRSVSWYQQTPGQGLQFLFEYFSETQRNKGNFPGRFSGRQFSNSRSEMNVSTLELGDSALYLCASSLVAGASTGELFFGEGSRLTVL.

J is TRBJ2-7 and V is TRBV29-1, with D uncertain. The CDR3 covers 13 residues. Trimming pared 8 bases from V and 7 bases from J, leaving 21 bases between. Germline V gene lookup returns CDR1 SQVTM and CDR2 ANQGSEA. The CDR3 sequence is CSLKAGRRMEQYV. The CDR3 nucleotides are TGCAGCCTCAAGGCCGGGCGAAGGATGGAGCAGTACGTC.

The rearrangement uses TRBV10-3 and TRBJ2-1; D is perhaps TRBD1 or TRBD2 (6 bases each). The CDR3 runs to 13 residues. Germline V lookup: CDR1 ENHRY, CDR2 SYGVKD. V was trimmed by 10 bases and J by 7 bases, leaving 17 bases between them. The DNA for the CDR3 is TGTGCCACCTCGACGGAGGGGGGTAATGAGCAGTTCTTC. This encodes CATSTEGGNEQFF.

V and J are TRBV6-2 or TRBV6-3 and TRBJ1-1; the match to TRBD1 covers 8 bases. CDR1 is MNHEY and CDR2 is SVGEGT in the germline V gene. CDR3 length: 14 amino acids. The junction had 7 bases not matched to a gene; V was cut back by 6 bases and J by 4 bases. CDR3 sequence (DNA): TGTGCCAGCAGGGAAAGGACAGGGCCCACTGAAGCTTTCTTT. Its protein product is CASRERTGPTEAFF.